Presented here are 6 T cell receptor beta chains from one specimen sequenced in a study of radiotherapy plus CTLA-4 blockade in lung cancer. Sequencing used immunoSEQ multiplex PCR; TCRdb keeps in-frame clones, though not all of them. The sample contains about 99,000 clones, 70% to 90% of which appear only once. This sample comprised peripheral blood, obtained from a patient treated with radiotherapy plus ipilimumab. Receptor source: a human donor with non-small cell lung cancer that progressed on radiotherapy plus ipilimumab.

This chain joins TRBV4-1 and TRBJ1-2; TRBD1 might be the D (6 bases). CDR1 and CDR2 from the germline V gene are MGHRA and YSYEKL. The CDR3 contains 16 residues. V was pared by 3 bases and J by 4 bases, with 18 bases between. CDR3 region: CASSQSGVRGPYGYTF. CDR3 nucleotides: TGCGCCAGCAGCCAGTCGGGCGTCCGGGGGCCCTATGGCTACACCTTC.

V and J are TRBV5-4 and TRBJ1-1; D call uncertain. Trimming shortened V by 9 bases and J by 3 bases, and 18 bases separated the two germline ends. The germline gives CDR1 SGHNT, CDR2 YYREEE (reference sequence). This CDR3 is 14 amino acids long. Written as DNA, the CDR3 is TGTGCCACCTCTCCTGGTGGGAGGGACACTGAAGCTTTCTTT. This translates into CATSPGGRDTEAFF.

V gene TRBV7-8 combines with J gene TRBJ2-1; 10 positions match TRBD2. The CDR3 is 13 amino acids. V lost 6 bases to trimming and J lost 5 bases; unmatched junction nucleotides: 1. Germline-derived CDR1 and CDR2 are SGHVS and FQNEAQ. This chain's CDR3 is CASRLAGNNEQFF. Here the CDR3 DNA reads TGTGCCAGCAGACTAGCGGGGAACAATGAGCAGTTCTTC.

This clone was detected only once. The chain links TRBV6-6 to TRBJ1-1; no clear D gene. CDR3 length: 13 amino acids. Looked up from germline, CDR1 is MNHNY and CDR2 is SVGAGI (reference sequence). V was clipped by 8 bases and J by 7 bases, with 17 bases between them. CDR3 region: CASCHVDVIEAFF. CDR3 coding DNA: TGTGCCAGCTGCCACGTGGACGTTATTGAAGCTTTCTTT.

The chain combines TRBV6-1 with TRBJ2-1; 9 bases are shared with TRBD1. With V trimmed by 4 bases and J by 0 bases, 4 bases remained unmatched. There are 16 residues in the CDR3. Germline-derived CDR1 and CDR2 are MNHNS and SASEGT. DNA for the CDR3: TGTGCCAGCAGTGCACCGACAGGGGGCTCCTACAATGAGCAGTTCTTC. Its translation is CASSAPTGGSYNEQFF.

V usage is TRBV2 and J usage is TRBJ2-6; unclear D gene. The CDR3 consists of 16 residues. CDR1 is SNHLY and CDR2 is FYNNEI in the germline V gene. The V end lost 5 bases, the J end lost 1 base, and 12 bases lay between the germline ends. The CDR3 loop is CASSLTAQSGANVLTF. CDR3 nucleotides: TGTGCCAGCAGTCTTACAGCACAGTCTGGGGCCAACGTCCTGACTTTC. Full variable domain (outside the CDR3, taken from reference TRBV2 and TRBJ2-6): EPEVTQTPSHQVTQMGQEVILRCVPISNHLYFYWYRQILGQKVEFLVSFYNNEISEKSEIFDDQFSVERPDGSNFTLKIRSTKLEDSAMYFCASSLTAQSGANVLTFGAGSRLTVL.